This TCR beta chain originates from a study of PD-L1 blockade in urothelial cancer. The CDR3 runs to 17 residues. The germline CDR1 and CDR2 sequences are MGHRA and YSYEKL. After removal of 3 bases from V and 4 bases from J, the junction contained 14 bases not matched to a gene. Locally advanced or metastatic urothelial carcinoma was present in patients. Profiled with immunoSEQ multiplex PCR; TCRdb holds only in-frame clones, not every one. The sample includes about 35,000 clones, around 79% of them seen just once. The TCR sequence derives from a man aged 65 to 79 with urothelial cancer. The source was PBMCs, collected around atezolizumab (anti-PD-L1) treatment. The J gene is TRBJ2-7, the V gene TRBV4-1; TRBD2 matches at 8 bases. The CDR3 loop reads CASSQASAGANLYEQYF. The CDR3 nucleotides read TGCGCCAGCAGCCAGGCTTCAGCGGGGGCTAACTTGTACGAGCAGTACTTC.